This T cell receptor beta chain appears in the sequencing data of a study of regulatory T cells in long-lasting Graves disease. TCR beta libraries were built with iRepertoire HTBI primers and Arm-PCR of CDR3 regions. TCRdb ran MiXCR on the multiplex PCR reads and lists one entry per CDR3 protein. The table records approximately 310,000 distinct CDR3 sequences, about 20% of them present only once. Time point of the sample: newly diagnosed GD, antithyroid drugs for less than 3 months. PBMC-extracted RNA yielded the TCR library. This clonotype was counted at least ten times. Its antigen is unknown. Germline V gives CDR1 LNHDA, CDR2 SQIVND (reference sequence). This CDR3 is 14 amino acids long. V was shortened by 3 bases and J by 2 bases, with 10 bases between the two germline ends. Overall study results and limits: Persistent disease showed a preference for TRBV28, TRBJ1-2 and TRBJ2-5.

The sequence was collected from a female donor with Graves disease. The sample was peripheral blood mononuclear cells (PBMCs), taken at new diagnosis, from a patient treated with antithyroid drugs. The chain recombines TRBV19 with TRBJ1-1, with D hard to call. CDR3 nucleotides: TGTGCCAGTAGTATTGGTGCGGCCAACACTGAAGCTTTCTTT. Encoded protein: CASSIGAANTEAFF.